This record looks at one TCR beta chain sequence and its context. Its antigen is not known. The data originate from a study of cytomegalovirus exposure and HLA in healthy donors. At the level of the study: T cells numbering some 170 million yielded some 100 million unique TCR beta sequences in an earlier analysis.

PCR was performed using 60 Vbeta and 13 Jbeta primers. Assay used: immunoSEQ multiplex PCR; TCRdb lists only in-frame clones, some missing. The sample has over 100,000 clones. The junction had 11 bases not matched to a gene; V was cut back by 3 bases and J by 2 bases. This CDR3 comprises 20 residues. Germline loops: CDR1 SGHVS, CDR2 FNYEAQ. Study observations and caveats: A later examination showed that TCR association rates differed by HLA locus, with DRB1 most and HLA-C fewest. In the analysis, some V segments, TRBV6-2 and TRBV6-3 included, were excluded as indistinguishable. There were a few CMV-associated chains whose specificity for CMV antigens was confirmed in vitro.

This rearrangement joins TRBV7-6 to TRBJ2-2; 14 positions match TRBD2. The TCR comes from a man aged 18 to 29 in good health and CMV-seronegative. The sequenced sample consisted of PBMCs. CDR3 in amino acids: CASSFDPGLAGELNTGELFF. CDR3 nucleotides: TGTGCCAGCAGCTTCGACCCGGGACTAGCGGGAGAATTAAACACCGGGGAGCTGTTTTTT.